These T cell receptor beta chains were read from a single sample in a study of response to subunit inactivated influenza vaccine. TCRdb re-called the RT-PCR reads with MiXCR, one entry per CDR3 protein. The profile covers under 950,000 distinct CDR3 sequences, with approximately 21% appearing a single time and about a tenth taken by the ten largest. The sequenced sample was PBMCs from blood, obtained more than 4 days after vaccination. The receptors shown here come from a middle-aged man who received an inactivated influenza vaccine. The CDR3 runs from the conserved cysteine through the conserved F or W. Each record gives: CDR3 DNA, CDR3 protein, J gene, CDR3 length, V gene, clone size, D gene. A D gene is named only where the DNA matches it firmly. Clone sizes are given selectively: once, few, many, or a class where the clone is expanded.

TGTGCCACCCGGGGGCCGTATTCCTACGAGCAGTACTTC CATRGPYSYEQYF TRBJ2-7 13 TRBV19 - -
TGCAGTGCTAGACTAGGCCCTGGGGAGACCCAGTACTTC CSARLGPGETQYF TRBJ2-5 13 TRBV20-1 few -
TGCAGTGCTAGCGACAGCGGATACTACAATGAGCAGTTCTTC CSASDSGYYNEQFF TRBJ2-1 14 TRBV20-1 - -
TGCGCCAGCAGCCCTTCGACAGGGCGCGAGCAGTACTTC CASSPSTGREQYF TRBJ2-7 13 TRBV5-1 many TRBD1
TGTGCCTGGAGTGTTGCCGGGAACACTGAAGCTTTCTTT CAWSVAGNTEAFF TRBJ1-1 13 TRBV30 once -
TGTGCCACCTCCGGGACAGACTCCTACGAGCAGTACTTC CATSGTDSYEQYF TRBJ2-7 13 TRBV6-1 - TRBD1
TGCAGCGTAGAAAAGAGGGGCGGGAGGGCTACGCAGTATTTT CSVEKRGGRATQYF TRBJ2-3 14 TRBV29-1 few TRBD2
TGCAGTGCTAGAGTCGATAGCCGCACAGATACGCAGTATTTT CSARVDSRTDTQYF TRBJ2-3 14 TRBV20-1 few -
TGTGCCACCAGTGATACTAGCGGGGGGGCCCGAGAGACCCAGTACTTC CATSDTSGGARETQYF TRBJ2-5 16 TRBV24-1 - TRBD2
TGCGCCAGCAGCCAAGATCTGGGGGCGAACATTCAGTACTTC CASSQDLGANIQYF TRBJ2-4 14 TRBV4-3 many -
TGCGCCAGCAGCTCGGGACTAGCTCCGCCCTACAATGAGCAGTTCTTC CASSSGLAPPYNEQFF TRBJ2-1 16 TRBV4-1 - TRBD2
TGTGCCAGCAGTCACACCGGGACAGGGGATCAATACGAGCAGTACTTC CASSHTGTGDQYEQYF TRBJ2-7 16 TRBV27 few TRBD1
TGTGCCAGCCGGAGCTTGGACAGAAATCAGCCCCAGCATTTT CASRSLDRNQPQHF TRBJ1-5 14 TRBV2 - -
TGTGCCGCGCGATCGGGGGACATAGTCTACAATGAGCAGTTCTTC CAARSGDIVYNEQFF TRBJ2-1 15 TRBV5-4 - -
TGTGCCAGCAGTCCTTTCCGGGATCTCACACGGAATGAAAAACTGTTTTTT CASSPFRDLTRNEKLFF TRBJ1-4 17 TRBV12-3/TRBV12-4 - -
TGCAGCGTTACACGTACCGATGAGCAGTTCTTC CSVTRTDEQFF TRBJ2-1 11 TRBV29-1 - -
TGTGCCAGCTCCCGATCGGGGACTAGCGTCTCCTACGAGCAGTACTTC CASSRSGTSVSYEQYF TRBJ2-7 16 TRBV4-2 - TRBD2
TGCGCCAGCAGCCAATTGGGACAACCGTGGGATGAGCAGTTCTTC CASSQLGQPWDEQFF TRBJ2-1 15 TRBV4-1 - -
TGTGCCAGCAGCAATAACAGGGCGGCCGGGGAGCTGTTTTTT CASSNNRAAGELFF TRBJ2-2 14 TRBV7-3 few -
TGTGCCAGCAGTTTATCGGCAGGAGGGAACACCATATATTTT CASSLSAGGNTIYF TRBJ1-3 14 TRBV27 - -
TGTGCCAGCAGCTTATCTCCGGGACAGGGAGTTGAGCAGTTCTTC CASSLSPGQGVEQFF TRBJ2-1 15 TRBV7-3 few TRBD1
TGTGCCAGCAGCTTGTGGGCACAGGGTGTCACTGAAGCTTTCTTT CASSLWAQGVTEAFF TRBJ1-1 15 TRBV5-5 - -
TGTGCCAGCAGCTTAGGGCTAGCGGTTAGCACAGATACGCAGTATTTT CASSLGLAVSTDTQYF TRBJ2-3 16 TRBV7-9 few TRBD2
TGCGCCAGCAGCCAATTCATGGATGCTGAAGCTTTCTTT CASSQFMDAEAFF TRBJ1-1 13 TRBV4-3 - -
TGCGCCAGCAGCCCCAGCGGTGCACAAGAGACCCAGTACTTC CASSPSGAQETQYF TRBJ2-5 14 TRBV5-1 few -